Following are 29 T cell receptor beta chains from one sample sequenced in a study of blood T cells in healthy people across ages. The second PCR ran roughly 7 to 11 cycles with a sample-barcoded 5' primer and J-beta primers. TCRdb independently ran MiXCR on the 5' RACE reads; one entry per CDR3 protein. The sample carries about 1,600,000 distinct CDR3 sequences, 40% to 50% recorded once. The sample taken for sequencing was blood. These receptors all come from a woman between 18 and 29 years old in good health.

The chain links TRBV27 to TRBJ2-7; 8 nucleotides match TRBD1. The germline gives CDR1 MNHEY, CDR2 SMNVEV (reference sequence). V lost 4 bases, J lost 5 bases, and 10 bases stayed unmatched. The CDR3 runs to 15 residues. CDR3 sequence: CASSSGQGLEHEQYF. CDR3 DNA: TGTGCCAGCAGTTCCGGACAGGGCCTTGAACACGAGCAGTACTTC.

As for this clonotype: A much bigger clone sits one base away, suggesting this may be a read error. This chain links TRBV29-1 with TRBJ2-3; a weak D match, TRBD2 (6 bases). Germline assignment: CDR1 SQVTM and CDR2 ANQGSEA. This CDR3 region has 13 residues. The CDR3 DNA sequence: TGCAGCGTTGAGGAGGGATCCACAGATTCGCAGTATTTT. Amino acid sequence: CSVEEGSTDSQYF.

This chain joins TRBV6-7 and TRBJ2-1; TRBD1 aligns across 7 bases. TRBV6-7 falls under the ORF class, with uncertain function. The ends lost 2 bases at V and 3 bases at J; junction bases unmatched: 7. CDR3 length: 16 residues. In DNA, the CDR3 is TGTGCCAGCAGTTACCCTGACAGGGTTTGCTACAATGAGCAGTTCTTC. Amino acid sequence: CASSYPDRVCYNEQFF.

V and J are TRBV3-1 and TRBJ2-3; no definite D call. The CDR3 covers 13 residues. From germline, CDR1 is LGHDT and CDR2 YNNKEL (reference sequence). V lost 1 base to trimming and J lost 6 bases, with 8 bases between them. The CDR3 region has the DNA TGTGCCAGCAGCCAAGTAACCGCGGATACGCAGTATTTT. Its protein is CASSQVTADTQYF.

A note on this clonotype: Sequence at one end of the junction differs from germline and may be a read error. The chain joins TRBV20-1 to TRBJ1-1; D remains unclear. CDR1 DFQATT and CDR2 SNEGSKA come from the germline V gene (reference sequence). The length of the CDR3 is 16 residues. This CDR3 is CSARDPSTRVNTEAFF. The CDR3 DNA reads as TGCAGCGCTAGAGATCCCTCAACAAGAGTAAACACTGAAGCTTTCTTT.

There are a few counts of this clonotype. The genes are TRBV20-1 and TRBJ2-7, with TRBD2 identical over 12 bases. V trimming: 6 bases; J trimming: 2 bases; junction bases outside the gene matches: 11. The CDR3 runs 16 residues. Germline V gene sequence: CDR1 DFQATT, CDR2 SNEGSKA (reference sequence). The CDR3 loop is CSAPGGTSGFAYEQYF. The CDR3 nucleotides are TGCAGTGCCCCCGGGGGGACTAGCGGGTTCGCCTACGAGCAGTACTTC.

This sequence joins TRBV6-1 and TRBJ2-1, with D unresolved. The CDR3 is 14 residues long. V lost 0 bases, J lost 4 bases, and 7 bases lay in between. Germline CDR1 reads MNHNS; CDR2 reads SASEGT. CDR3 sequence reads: CASSEAVGYNEQFF. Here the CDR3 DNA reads TGTGCCAGCAGTGAAGCGGTAGGGTACAATGAGCAGTTCTTC.

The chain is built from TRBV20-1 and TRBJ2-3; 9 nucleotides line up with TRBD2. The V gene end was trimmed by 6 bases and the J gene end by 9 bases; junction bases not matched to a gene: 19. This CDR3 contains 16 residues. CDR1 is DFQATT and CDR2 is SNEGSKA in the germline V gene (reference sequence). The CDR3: CSAAILAGGSGETQYF. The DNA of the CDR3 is TGCAGTGCAGCGATCCTGGCGGGGGGGTCCGGGGAGACGCAGTATTTT.

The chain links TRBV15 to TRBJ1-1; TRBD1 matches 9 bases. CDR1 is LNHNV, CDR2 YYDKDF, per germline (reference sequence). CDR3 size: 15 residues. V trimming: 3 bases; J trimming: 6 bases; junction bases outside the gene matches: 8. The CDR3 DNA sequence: TGTGCCACCAGCAGGGAGACAGGGGGGGGTTCTGAAGCTTTCTTT. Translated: CATSRETGGGSEAFF.

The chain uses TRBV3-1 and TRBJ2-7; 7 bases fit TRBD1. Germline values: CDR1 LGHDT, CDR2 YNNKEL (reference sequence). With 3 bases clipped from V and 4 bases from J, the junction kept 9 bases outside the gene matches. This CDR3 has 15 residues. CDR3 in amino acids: CASSHAPGTAYEQYF. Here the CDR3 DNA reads TGTGCCAGCAGCCATGCGCCTGGGACAGCTTACGAGCAGTACTTC.

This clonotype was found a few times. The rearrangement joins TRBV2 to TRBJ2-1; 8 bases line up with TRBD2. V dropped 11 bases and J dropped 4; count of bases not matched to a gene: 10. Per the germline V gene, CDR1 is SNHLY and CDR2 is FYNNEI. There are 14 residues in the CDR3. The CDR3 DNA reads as TGTGCCTCCAAAAAGCGGGGGCTATACAATGAGCAGTTCTTC. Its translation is CASKKRGLYNEQFF.

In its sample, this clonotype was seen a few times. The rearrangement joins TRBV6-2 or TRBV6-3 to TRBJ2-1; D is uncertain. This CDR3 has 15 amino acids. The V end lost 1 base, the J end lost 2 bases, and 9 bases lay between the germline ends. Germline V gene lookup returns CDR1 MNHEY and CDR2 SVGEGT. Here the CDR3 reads CASSYLEPPYNEQFF. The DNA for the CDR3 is TGTGCCAGCAGTTACTTGGAACCCCCCTACAATGAGCAGTTCTTC.

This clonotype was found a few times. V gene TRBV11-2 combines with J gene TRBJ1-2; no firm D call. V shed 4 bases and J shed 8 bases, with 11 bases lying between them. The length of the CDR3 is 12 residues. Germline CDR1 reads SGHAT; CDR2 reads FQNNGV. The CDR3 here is CASSSQPPGYTF. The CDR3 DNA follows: TGTGCCAGCAGCTCCCAACCCCCGGGCTACACCTTC.

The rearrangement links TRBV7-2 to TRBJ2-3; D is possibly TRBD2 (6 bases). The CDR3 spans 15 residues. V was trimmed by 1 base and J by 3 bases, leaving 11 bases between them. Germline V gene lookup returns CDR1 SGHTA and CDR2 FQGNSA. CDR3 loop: CASSLELAQTDTQYF. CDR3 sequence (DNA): TGTGCCAGCAGCTTAGAGCTAGCGCAAACAGATACGCAGTATTTT.

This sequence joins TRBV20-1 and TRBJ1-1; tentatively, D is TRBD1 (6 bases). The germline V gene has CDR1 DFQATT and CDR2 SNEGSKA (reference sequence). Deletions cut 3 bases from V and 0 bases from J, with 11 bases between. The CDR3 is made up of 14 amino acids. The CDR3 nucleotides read TGCAGTGCTAGGTGGGGGGCTATGAACACTGAAGCTTTCTTT. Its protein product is CSARWGAMNTEAFF.

CDR3 loop: CASSPTEGGSYNSPLHF. The CDR3 region has the DNA TGTGCCAGCAGCCCGACCGAGGGTGGCTCCTATAATTCACCCCTCCACTTT. V and J are TRBV13 and TRBJ1-6, with D uncertain. Germline-derived CDR1 and CDR2 are PRHDT and FYEKMQ (reference sequence). This CDR3 has 17 amino acids. V lost 5 bases, J lost 0 bases, and 14 bases lay in between.

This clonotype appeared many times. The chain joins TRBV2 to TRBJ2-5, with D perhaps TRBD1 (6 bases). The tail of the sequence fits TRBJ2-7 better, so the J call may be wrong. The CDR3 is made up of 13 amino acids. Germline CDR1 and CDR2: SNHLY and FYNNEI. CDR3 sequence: CASSGVGGPEQYF. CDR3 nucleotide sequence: TGTGCCAGCAGTGGGGTAGGGGGTCCCGAGCAGTACTTC.

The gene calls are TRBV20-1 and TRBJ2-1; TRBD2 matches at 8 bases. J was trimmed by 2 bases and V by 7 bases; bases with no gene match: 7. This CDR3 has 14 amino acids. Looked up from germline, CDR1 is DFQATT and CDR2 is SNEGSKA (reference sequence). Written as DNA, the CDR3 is TGCAGTGTGTCCCGGCGGGGGGCCTACAATGAGCAGTTCTTC. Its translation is CSVSRRGAYNEQFF.

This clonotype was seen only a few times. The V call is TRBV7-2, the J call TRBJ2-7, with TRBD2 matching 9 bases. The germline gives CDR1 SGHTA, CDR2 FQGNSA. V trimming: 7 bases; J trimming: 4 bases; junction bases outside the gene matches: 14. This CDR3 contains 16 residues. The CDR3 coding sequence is TGTGCCAGCACCATTTCGGGAGTAGCGGGGGTTTACGAGCAGTACTTC. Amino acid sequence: CASTISGVAGVYEQYF.

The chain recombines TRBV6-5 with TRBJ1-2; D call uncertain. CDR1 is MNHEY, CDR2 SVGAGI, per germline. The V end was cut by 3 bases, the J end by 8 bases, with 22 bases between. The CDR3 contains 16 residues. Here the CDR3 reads CASSYVGLIFLGGYTF. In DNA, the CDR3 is TGTGCCAGCAGTTATGTTGGCCTTATTTTCTTAGGAGGCTACACCTTC.

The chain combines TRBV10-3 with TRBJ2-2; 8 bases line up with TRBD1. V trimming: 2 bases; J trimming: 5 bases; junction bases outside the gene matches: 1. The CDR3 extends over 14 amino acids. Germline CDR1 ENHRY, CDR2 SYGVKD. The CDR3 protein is CAISEGQGTGELFF. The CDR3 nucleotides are TGTGCCATCAGTGAGGGACAGGGTACCGGGGAGCTGTTTTTT.

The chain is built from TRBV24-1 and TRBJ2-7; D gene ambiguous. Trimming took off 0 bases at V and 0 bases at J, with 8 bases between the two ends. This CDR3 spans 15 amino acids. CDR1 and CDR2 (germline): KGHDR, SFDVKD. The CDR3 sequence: CATSDLGGPSYEQYF. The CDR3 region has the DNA TGTGCCACCAGTGATTTGGGCGGTCCCTCCTACGAGCAGTACTTC.

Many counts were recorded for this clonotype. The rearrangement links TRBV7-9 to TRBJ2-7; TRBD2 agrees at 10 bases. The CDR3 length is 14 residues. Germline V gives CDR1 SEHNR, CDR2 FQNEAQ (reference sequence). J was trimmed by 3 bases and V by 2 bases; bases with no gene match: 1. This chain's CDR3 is CASSLLAGVYEQYF. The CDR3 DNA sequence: TGTGCCAGCAGCTTACTAGCGGGAGTCTACGAGCAGTACTTC.

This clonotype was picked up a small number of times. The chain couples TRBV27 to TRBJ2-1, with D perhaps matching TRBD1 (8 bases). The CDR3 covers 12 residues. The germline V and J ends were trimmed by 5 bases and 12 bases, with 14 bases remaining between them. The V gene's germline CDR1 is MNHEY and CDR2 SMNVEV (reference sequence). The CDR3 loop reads CASSTNRGGQFF. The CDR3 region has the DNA TGTGCCAGCAGTACTAACAGGGGGGGGCAGTTCTTC.

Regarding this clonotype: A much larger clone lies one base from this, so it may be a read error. The CDR3 region has the DNA TGCGGTGCTCCCCGCGGTAGCGGGGGGCTCACAGATACGCAGTATTTT. Encoded protein: CGAPRGSGGLTDTQYF. V gene TRBV20-1 combines with J gene TRBJ2-3, with 10 bases lining up with TRBD2. Germline CDR1 reads DFQATT; CDR2 reads SNEGSKA (reference sequence). This CDR3 has 16 amino acids.

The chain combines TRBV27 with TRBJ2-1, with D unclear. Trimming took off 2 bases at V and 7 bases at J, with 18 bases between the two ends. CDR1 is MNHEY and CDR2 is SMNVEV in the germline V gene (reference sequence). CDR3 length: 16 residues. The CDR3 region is CASSLSAAGNLNEQFF. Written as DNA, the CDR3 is TGTGCCAGCAGTTTAAGTGCGGCAGGTAATCTGAATGAGCAGTTCTTC.

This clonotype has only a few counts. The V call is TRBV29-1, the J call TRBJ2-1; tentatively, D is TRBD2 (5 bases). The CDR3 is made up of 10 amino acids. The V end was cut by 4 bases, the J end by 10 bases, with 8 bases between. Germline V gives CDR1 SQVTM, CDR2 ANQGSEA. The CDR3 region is CSVGGWEQFF. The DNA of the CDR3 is TGCAGCGTTGGAGGGTGGGAGCAGTTCTTC.

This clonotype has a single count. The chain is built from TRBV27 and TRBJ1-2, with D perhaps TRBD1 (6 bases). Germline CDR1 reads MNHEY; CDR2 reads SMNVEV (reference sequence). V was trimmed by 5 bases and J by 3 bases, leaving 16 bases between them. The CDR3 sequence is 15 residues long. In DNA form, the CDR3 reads TGTGCCAGCAGTCCTTCGACAGGCGACCACTATGGCTACACCTTC. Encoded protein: CASSPSTGDHYGYTF.

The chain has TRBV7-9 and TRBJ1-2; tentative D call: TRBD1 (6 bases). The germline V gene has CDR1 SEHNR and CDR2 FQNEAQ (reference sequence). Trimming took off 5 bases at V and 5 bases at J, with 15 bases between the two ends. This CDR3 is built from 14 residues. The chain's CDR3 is CASSQTGQTYGYTF. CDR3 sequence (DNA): TGTGCCAGCAGCCAAACCGGACAGACTTATGGCTACACCTTC.